This TCR beta chain was recorded in a study of blood T cell repertoires in COVID-19. Across the whole study: Whether acute or convalescent, the COVID-19 samples came from the United States, Italy and Spain. In each case, the material was cDNA or gDNA derived from T cells, B-cell-depleted T cells, or PBMCs.

V lost 5 bases to trimming and J lost 4 bases, with 14 bases between them. The CDR3 length is 14 residues. Germline V gene lookup returns CDR1 MGHDK and CDR2 SYGVNS. Per the study methods: Reference gene primer amplification in the assay estimated nucleated cell counts. Profiling relied on immunoSEQ multiplex PCR, and the TCRdb table lists in-frame clones only, not all of them. V and J calls and clone size follow that table, whereas D and trimming were derived from the DNA. The sample lists 100,000 or so clones; roughly 90% were seen once. Sequenced sample: peripheral blood. The sequence was obtained from a human donor with active COVID-19. The donor label of this sample is uncertain. The rearrangement links TRBV25-1 to TRBJ1-2; TRBD1 is a possible D gene (6 bases). CDR3 residues: CASSSGGAVYGYTF. The CDR3 nucleotides read TGTGCCAGCAGTTCGGGGGGGGCAGTCTATGGCTACACCTTC.